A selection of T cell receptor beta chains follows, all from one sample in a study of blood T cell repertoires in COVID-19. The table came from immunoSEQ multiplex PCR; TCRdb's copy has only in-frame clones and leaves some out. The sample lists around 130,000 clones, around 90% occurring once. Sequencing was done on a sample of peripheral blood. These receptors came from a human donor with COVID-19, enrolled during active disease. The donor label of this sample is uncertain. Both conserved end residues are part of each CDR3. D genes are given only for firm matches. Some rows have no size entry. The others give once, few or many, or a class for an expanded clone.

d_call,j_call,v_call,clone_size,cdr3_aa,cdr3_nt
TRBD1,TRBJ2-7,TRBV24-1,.,CATSDPSTGSHEQYF,TGTGCCACCAGTGATCCTTCGACAGGGAGTCACGAGCAGTACTTC
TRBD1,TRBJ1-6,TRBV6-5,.,CASSPSTGINSPLHF,TGTGCCAGCAGTCCCTCGACAGGGATTAATTCACCCCTCCACTTT
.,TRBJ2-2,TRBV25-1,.,CASSEAAKGTGELFF,TGTGCCAGCAGTGAGGCGGCGAAAGGCACCGGGGAGCTGTTTTTT
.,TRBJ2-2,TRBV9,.,CASSVAIGEDTGELFF,TGTGCCAGCAGCGTAGCTATAGGGGAGGACACCGGGGAGCTGTTTTTT
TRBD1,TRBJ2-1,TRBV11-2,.,CASSPGGGQGRNEQFF,TGTGCCAGCAGCCCCGGCGGCGGACAGGGGCGAAATGAGCAGTTCTTC
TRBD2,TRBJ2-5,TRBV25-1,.,CASSGHGQARGGGETQYF,TGTGCCAGCAGTGGCCACGGACAAGCTCGGGGGGGAGGAGAGACCCAGTACTTC
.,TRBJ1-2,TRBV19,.,CASSIGGTGRDGYTF,TGTGCCAGTAGTATAGGGGGCACTGGTAGAGATGGCTACACCTTC
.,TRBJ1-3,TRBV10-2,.,CASSPNGNTIYF,TGCGCCAGCTCCCCTAACGGAAACACCATATATTTT
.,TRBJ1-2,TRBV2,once,CASGRTARYGYTF,TGTGCCAGTGGCCGGACAGCGCGCTATGGCTACACCTTC
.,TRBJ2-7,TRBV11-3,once,CASSLGSDRKQYF,TGTGCCAGCAGCTTGGGCTCCGACAGGAAGCAGTACTTC
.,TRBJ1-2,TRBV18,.,CASSPPGEVRGSYTF,TGTGCCAGCTCACCACCGGGAGAGGTGCGGGGGAGCTACACCTTC
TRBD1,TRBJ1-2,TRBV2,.,CASSLQGDSSYGYTF,TGTGCCAGCAGTTTACAGGGGGATTCAAGCTATGGCTACACCTTC
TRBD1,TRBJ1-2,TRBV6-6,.,CASSYGTANYGYTF,TGTGCCAGCAGTTACGGGACAGCTAACTATGGCTACACCTTC
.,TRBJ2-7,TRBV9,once,CASSVGVGYEQYF,TGTGCCAGCAGCGTCGGGGTAGGATACGAGCAGTACTTC
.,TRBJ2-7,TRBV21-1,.,CASSWRSSDNSYEQYF,TGTGCCAGCAGCTGGCGCTCCTCAGACAATTCCTACGAGCAGTACTTC
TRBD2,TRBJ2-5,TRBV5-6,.,CASSLDLAGAGETQYF,TGTGCCAGCAGCTTGGATTTAGCGGGGGCTGGGGAGACCCAGTACTTC
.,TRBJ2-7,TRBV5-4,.,CASSLGQGF,TGTGCCAGCAGCTTAGGGCAGGGGTTC
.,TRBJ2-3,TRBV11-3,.,CASSLNSRRDTQYF,TGTGCCAGCAGCTTAAACAGTCGTCGAGATACGCAGTATTTT
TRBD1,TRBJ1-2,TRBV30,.,CAWSDRGLGYTF,TGTGCCTGGAGCGACAGGGGGCTTGGCTACACCTTC
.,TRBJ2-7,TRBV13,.,CASSLRGRGVIYEQYF,TGTGCCAGCAGCTTAAGGGGTCGCGGGGTGATCTACGAGCAGTACTTC
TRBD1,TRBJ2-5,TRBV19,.,CASSRRTGGRTGETQYF,TGTGCCAGTAGTAGGCGGACAGGGGGGAGAACAGGGGAGACCCAGTACTTC
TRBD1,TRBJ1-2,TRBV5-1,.,CASSLALSGTARGYTF,TGCGCCAGCAGCTTGGCTCTCTCAGGGACAGCTCGGGGCTACACCTTC
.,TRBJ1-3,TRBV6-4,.,CASSVFVGNTIYF,TGTGCCAGCAGCGTGTTTGTGGGAAACACCATATATTTT
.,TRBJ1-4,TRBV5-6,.,CASHQGLNEKLFF,TGTGCCAGTCACCAGGGGCTTAATGAAAAACTGTTTTTT
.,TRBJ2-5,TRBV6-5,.,CASSYSQGRWETQYF,TGTGCCAGCAGTTACTCCCAGGGAAGATGGGAGACCCAGTACTTC
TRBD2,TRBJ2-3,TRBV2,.,CASSKLASSTDTQYF,TGTGCCAGCAGCAAACTAGCGAGTAGCACAGATACGCAGTATTTT
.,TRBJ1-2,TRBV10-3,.,CAALGEEGYGYTF,TGTGCCGCACTAGGGGAGGAGGGCTATGGCTACACCTTC
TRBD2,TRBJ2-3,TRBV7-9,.,CASSSSTSGGRTDTQYF,TGTGCCAGCAGCTCAAGCACTAGCGGGGGCCGCACAGATACGCAGTATTTT
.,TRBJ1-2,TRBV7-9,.,CASSYPRGRGANYGYTF,TGTGCCAGCAGCTACCCCCGGGGCAGGGGAGCTAACTATGGCTACACCTTC
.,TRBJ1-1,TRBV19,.,CASKTARGNTEAFF,TGTGCCAGTAAAACGGCGCGGGGGAACACTGAAGCTTTCTTT
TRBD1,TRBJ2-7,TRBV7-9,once,CASSWGTGVSYEQYF,TGTGCCAGCAGCTGGGGGACAGGGGTGAGCTACGAGCAGTACTTC